This TCR beta chain was recovered during a study of blood T cell repertoires in COVID-19 (dated by TCRdb to 2018 to 2020). Context from the whole study: Samples from collaborators originated in the United States, Italy and Spain and spanned both the acute and convalescent phases of COVID-19. The material from the prospective study consisted of cDNA or gDNA derived from T cells, B-cell-depleted T cells, or PBMCs. Deeply sampled blood TCRbeta repertoires from subjects exposed to, actively infected with, or recovered from COVID-19 were included in the dataset. The repertoires were released in a freely available public database meant as a resource for research on the immune response to SARS-CoV-2. The samples were drawn from the first 160 participants of the ongoing ImmuneRACE study and from some 1,300 subjects provided by 6 global collaborators. Sample metadata almost always included a de-identified subject ID, COVID-19 status, age in years and sex. Where HLA class I and class II types were available, the types were taken from metadata supplied by the sample provider, not from assay-based typing.

The immunoSEQ Assay, a bias-controlled multiplex PCR, was used to amplify TCRbeta CDR3 regions from genomic DNA. The study's processing was this. The number of nucleated cells in each sample was estimated from the amplification of reference gene primers within the assay. Sequence reads were collapsed and filtered to measure the absolute abundance of every unique TCRbeta CDR3 rearrangement. Productive Simpson clonality was computed per sample as the square root of Simpson's diversity index over productive rearrangements. Drawn from immuneACCESS, this table holds only the in-frame rearrangements with V and J called that TCRdb kept. Clones are partly lost; checked studies trace under half to an unresolved V gene and leave the rest unexplained. V and J calls plus clone size are reproduced from that table; the DNA served to infer D and trimming. This sample comprises about 190,000 clones, approximately 79% of them detected only once. The ten largest clones add up to around 11% of the sample.

Cut back by 1 base and 2 bases, the V and J ends lie 12 bases apart. The germline V gene yields SGHAT for CDR1 and FQNNGV for CDR2. Reading from cysteine to phenylalanine, the CDR3 counts 15 amino acids. This entry keeps only the CDR3 DNA: 45 bases, framed from base 1. Of note for this clone: The antigen it binds to is not known. No quality values exist for individual bases; no much larger clone is one base distant.

Findings and caveats that apply to the study as a whole: The quantity of clinical and demographic metadata differed by source and by participant and was supplied without curation.

The collaborating institutions used their own protocols to collect whole blood in K2EDTA tubes. For TCRbeta analysis, collaborators shipped samples as frozen whole blood, isolated PBMCs, or DNA extracted from either of those sample types. Sequenced input: peripheral blood. This receptor was identified in a woman between 45 and 60 years old with acute or convalescent COVID-19. The chain joins TRBV11-2 to TRBJ2-7, and possibly TRBD1, on 6 matching bases. The DNA reads TGTGCCAGCAGCTTAGGAAGGACAGAGACCTACGAGCAGTACTTC. This sequence encodes CASSLGRTETYEQYF.